This note documents a single T cell receptor (beta chain) sequence. Its target is unknown. This CDR3 is built from 13 residues. V lost 7 bases to trimming and J lost 7 bases; unmatched junction nucleotides: 6. Germline loops: CDR1 WNHNN, CDR2 SYGVQD (reference sequence). The source of the sample is a study of T cells in tuberculosis. Overall study: The T cells targeted glucose monomycolate, a mycobacterial lipid, via CD1B. Regarding the study as a whole: GMM-specific TCRs were nearer to active tuberculosis alpha repertoires, suggesting expansion.

Assay used: immunoSEQ multiplex PCR; TCRdb lists only in-frame clones, some missing. The sample consists of 37,000 or so clones, almost 95% of them appearing once. This sequence joins TRBV10-1 and TRBJ2-1; 8 bases match TRBD2. This TCR came from a donor aged 5-35 years with latent tuberculosis or without tuberculosis infection. Some clones in this sample may be carry-over from other donors' samples. Sample: PBMCs. CDR3 DNA sequence: TGCGCCAGCAACACGGGGGGGGGTAATGAGCAGTTCTTC. The encoded protein is CASNTGGGNEQFF.